This T cell receptor beta chain was retrieved from a study of Graves' ophthalmopathy and Graves' hyperthyroidism. Study observations and caveats: Ophthalmopathy was separated from stable hyperthyroidism by a 13-signature model with 85% to 90% sensitivity and around 81% specificity.

The V gene end was trimmed by 6 bases and the J gene end by 7 bases; junction bases not matched to a gene: 15. The germline V gene has CDR1 SGHTA and CDR2 FQGTGA. This CDR3 has 16 amino acids. On this clonotype: Its antigen is as yet unknown.

The authors amplified TCR beta CDR3 regions from RNA transcripts. RT-PCR was first run with HTBI primers, then multiplex PCR in a second round. MiXCR was run by TCRdb on the multiplex PCR reads, yielding one entry per CDR3 protein. Seen here are around 660,000 distinct CDR3 sequences, roughly two fifths observed once, and the top ten hold around 3.3%. The V gene is TRBV7-3, the J gene TRBJ1-2; 9 nucleotides align to TRBD1. The TCR originated in an adult man with Graves' ophthalmopathy. The specimen was peripheral blood. The CDR3 region has the DNA TGTGCCAGCAGAAGGACAGGGGACATCGCCTCCATTGGCTACACCTTC. Its protein is CASRRTGDIASIGYTF.